This T cell receptor beta chain was sequenced during a study of blood T cell repertoires in COVID-19. Study context: Two negative PCRs, clearance, or symptom resolution characterized the recovered Cohort 3 donors.

Per the original methods: Reference gene primers were amplified, and this amplification served to estimate nucleated cell counts. The data were produced by immunoSEQ multiplex PCR, yet TCRdb's version contains in-frame clones alone and is incomplete. That table is the source of V, J and clone size, and D and trimming were worked out from the DNA. The sample includes 350,000 to 450,000 clones, more than 70% of them seen just once. The participants were between about 18 and 90 years old and came from some 23 US areas. V was pared by 6 bases and J by 6 bases, with 17 bases between. The CDR3 length is 14 residues. Germline-derived CDR1 and CDR2 are MDHEN and SYDVKM.

The chain joins TRBV28 to TRBJ1-1; D is unclear. This clonotype originated in a middle-aged man in a cohort exposed to, infected with or recovered from COVID-19 (not recorded which). The sample comprised PBMCs or T cells enriched from blood (not recorded which). The CDR3 here is CASRPTPVVAEAFF. CDR3 DNA sequence: TGTGCCAGCAGGCCGACTCCAGTCGTGGCTGAAGCTTTCTTT.